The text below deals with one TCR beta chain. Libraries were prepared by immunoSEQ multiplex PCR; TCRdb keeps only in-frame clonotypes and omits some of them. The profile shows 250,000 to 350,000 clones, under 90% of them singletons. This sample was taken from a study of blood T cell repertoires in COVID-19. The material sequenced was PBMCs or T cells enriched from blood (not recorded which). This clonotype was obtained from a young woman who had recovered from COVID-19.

This CDR3 reads CASSVSTSGGTFFTDTQYF. Written as DNA, the CDR3 is TGTGCCAGCAGCGTATCGACTAGCGGGGGGACCTTTTTCACAGATACGCAGTATTTT. The chain uses TRBV9 and TRBJ2-3; 13 nucleotides match TRBD2. This CDR3 comprises 19 residues. CDR1 is SGDLS and CDR2 is YYNGEE in the germline V gene. Trimming removed 1 base from V and 2 bases from J; junction bases left unmatched: 10.